Presented here are 25 T cell receptor beta chains from one specimen sequenced in a study of memory CD4+ T cells and cytomegalovirus serostatus (dated by TCRdb to about 2019). Preparation of the library involved the immunoSEQ multiplex PCR assay. The clones in this table, taken by TCRdb from immuneACCESS, are in-frame only. Not every clone is retained; where verified, under half of the shortfall comes from an unresolved V gene, and the cause of the rest is unknown. The sample has some 65,000 clones on record, around three quarters of them singletons. The leading ten clones occupy approximately 0.54% of the sample. A FACSAria II was used to sort memory CD4+ T cells, defined as single viable CD3+CD4+CD8-CD45RO+ cells. Sequenced material: memory CD4+ T cells from blood. These receptors were obtained from an adult in good health and CMV-seronegative. Some clones in this sample may be carry-over from other donors' samples.

The rearrangement links TRBV10-3 to TRBJ1-3; D may be TRBD1 (5 bases). Germline CDR1 ENHRY, CDR2 SYGVKD. V lost 10 bases and J lost 3, with 16 bases in between. CDR3 size: 14 residues. In DNA form, the CDR3 reads TGTGCCACCAGGGACTTACCCAATGGAAACACCATATATTTT. This sequence encodes CATRDLPNGNTIYF.

The rearrangement joins TRBV7-9 to TRBJ1-1; the match to TRBD1 covers 12 bases. This CDR3 region has 16 residues. Per germline, CDR1 SEHNR and CDR2 FQNEAQ (reference sequence). The V and J ends lost 3 bases and 5 bases, in that order; junction bases with no gene match: 7. DNA for the CDR3: TGTGCCAGCAGCTTGAGGGACAGGGGGCTACGGACTGAAGCTTTCTTT. This sequence encodes CASSLRDRGLRTEAFF.

The chain has TRBV7-9 and TRBJ2-7, with 10 nucleotides matching TRBD1. Germline lookup yields CDR1 SEHNR and CDR2 FQNEAQ (reference sequence). V was pared by 2 bases and J by 3 bases, with 7 bases of the junction left unmatched. The CDR3 contains 16 residues. This chain's CDR3 is CASSLLGTGVDYEQYF. The CDR3 region has the DNA TGTGCCAGCAGCTTATTGGGGACAGGGGTGGACTACGAGCAGTACTTC.

The rearrangement uses TRBV5-8 and TRBJ2-5; 7 bases map to TRBD1. Germline values: CDR1 SGHTS, CDR2 YDEGEE. The V and J ends lost 5 bases and 0 bases, in that order; junction bases with no gene match: 7. The CDR3 is made up of 15 amino acids. The CDR3 DNA reads TGTGCCAGCAGTTACAGGGGCTCGTACCAAGAGACCCAGTACTTC. Translated: CASSYRGSYQETQYF. Full variable domain (missing parts from reference TRBV5-8 and TRBJ2-5): EAGVTQSPTHLIKTRGQQATLRCSPISGHTSVYWYQQALGLGLQFLLWYDEGEERNRGNFPPRFSGRQFPNYSSELNVNALELEDSALYLCASSYRGSYQETQYFGPGTRLLVL.

The chain couples TRBV27 to TRBJ1-2; TRBD1 might be the D (5 bases). This CDR3 is built from 15 residues. V gave up 5 bases and J gave up 4 bases, with 17 bases separating them. CDR1 is MNHEY and CDR2 is SMNVEV in the germline V gene (reference sequence). This chain's CDR3 is CASSPYGGLGYGYTF. As DNA, the CDR3 is TGTGCCAGCAGTCCGTATGGGGGGTTGGGCTATGGCTACACCTTC.

This sequence joins TRBV6-1 and TRBJ1-5; D is uncertain. Germline V lookup: CDR1 MNHNS, CDR2 SASEGT. Trimming left V 3 bases short and J 3 bases short, with 15 bases between. The CDR3 totals 16 residues. CDR3 in DNA: TGTGCCAGCAGTGATCTACTAGGCAGAAACAATCAGCCCCAGCATTTT. It translates to CASSDLLGRNNQPQHF.

J is TRBJ1-2 and V is TRBV5-4; D perhaps matches TRBD1 (5 bases). From germline, CDR1 is SGHNT and CDR2 YYREEE (reference sequence). With 2 bases removed from V and 8 bases from J, the gap between germline ends came to 16 bases. The CDR3 runs to 14 residues. Here the CDR3 reads CASSFPGLIEGYTF. Here the CDR3 DNA reads TGTGCCAGCAGCTTCCCGGGACTTATTGAGGGCTACACCTTC.

V and J are TRBV28 and TRBJ2-1; D is unclear. This CDR3 has 18 amino acids. V shed 4 bases and J shed 0 bases, with 19 bases lying between them. Germline V lookup: CDR1 MDHEN, CDR2 SYDVKM. The CDR3 DNA sequence: TGTGCCAGCAGTTCACCCCACGCCTCTCCCGGCTCCTACAATGAGCAGTTCTTC. Translated, it gives CASSSPHASPGSYNEQFF.

The chain couples TRBV5-1 to TRBJ1-1, with D hard to call. Germline CDR1 and CDR2: SGHRS and YFSETQ. The CDR3 covers 15 residues. The V end was cut by 4 bases, the J end by 0 bases, with 13 bases between. The CDR3: CASSDLGGMNTEAFF. CDR3 in DNA: TGCGCCAGCAGCGACCTGGGAGGCATGAACACTGAAGCTTTCTTT.

The genes are TRBV5-6 and TRBJ2-7; 8 bases match TRBD1. Germline CDR1 and CDR2: SGHDT and YYEEEE. Trimming cost V 0 bases and J 6 bases; bases outside gene matches: 2. This CDR3 region has 13 residues. In nucleotides, the CDR3 is TGTGCCAGCAGCTTGGCACAGGGGGGCGAGCAGTACTTC. Translated, it gives CASSLAQGGEQYF. The entire variable domain, with the rest obtained from reference TRBV5-6 and TRBJ2-7, is as follows: DAGVTQSPTHLIKTRGQQVTLRCSPKSGHDTVSWYQQALGQGPQFIFQYYEEEERQRGNFPDRFSGHQFPNYSSELNVNALLLGDSALYLCASSLAQGGEQYFGPGTRLTVT.

This sequence joins TRBV5-6 and TRBJ2-6; 10 nucleotides line up with TRBD1. The V and J ends lost 5 bases and 4 bases, in that order; junction bases with no gene match: 6. Germline V gene data show CDR1 as SGHDT and CDR2 as YYEEEE. The CDR3 is made up of 16 amino acids. CDR3 coding DNA: TGTGCCAGCAGGCGACAGGGGGCCAACGGGGCCAACGTCCTGACTTTC. Translated: CASRRQGANGANVLTF.

J is TRBJ2-7 and V is TRBV19, with TRBD1 as a possible D gene (6 bases). Per germline, CDR1 LNHDA and CDR2 SQIVND (reference sequence). V was trimmed by 5 bases and J by 4 bases, leaving 12 bases between them. This CDR3 contains 13 residues. CDR3 loop: CASSRTGLYEQYF. In DNA form, the CDR3 reads TGTGCCAGTAGTCGAACAGGGTTGTACGAGCAGTACTTC.

The chain has TRBV9 and TRBJ2-2; unclear D gene. The V end lost 0 bases, the J end lost 7 bases, and 16 bases lay between the germline ends. The CDR3 totals 16 residues. Germline CDR1 is SGDLS and CDR2 is YYNGEE. CDR3 protein: CASSVGIGPTVGELFF. In nucleotides, the CDR3 is TGTGCCAGCAGCGTAGGTATCGGACCCACCGTCGGGGAGCTGTTTTTT. The variable domain in full, with the rest retrieved from reference TRBV9 and TRBJ2-2, is DSGVTQTPKHLITATGQRVTLRCSPRSGDLSVYWYQQSLDQGLQFLIQYYNGEERAKGNILERFSAQQFPDLHSELNLSSLELGDSALYFCASSVGIGPTVGELFFGEGSRLTVL.

This sequence joins TRBV11-2 and TRBJ2-7; 7 bases are shared with TRBD2. V lost 5 bases to trimming and J lost 2 bases; unmatched junction nucleotides: 9. CDR3 length: 15 residues. CDR1 and CDR2 from the germline V gene are SGHAT and FQNNGV. The CDR3, as DNA: TGTGCCAGCAGCCCCGGGGCCGGGAGGCCCTACGAGCAGTACTTC. This encodes CASSPGAGRPYEQYF.

The rearrangement uses TRBV6-1 and TRBJ2-1; D is ambiguous. V shed 2 bases and J shed 6 bases, with 8 bases lying between them. Germline V lookup: CDR1 MNHNS, CDR2 SASEGT. This CDR3 is 13 amino acids long. The CDR3 spells CASSETYGNEQFF. The CDR3 region has the DNA TGTGCCAGCAGTGAAACTTATGGCAATGAGCAGTTCTTC.

The chain has TRBV5-1 and TRBJ1-1; D not certain. CDR1 SGHRS and CDR2 YFSETQ come from the germline V gene. This CDR3 has 13 amino acids. V was shortened by 2 bases and J by 1 base, with 6 bases between the two germline ends. As DNA, the CDR3 is TGCGCCAGCAGCTTACAGTCGAACACTGAAGCTTTCTTT. Translation: CASSLQSNTEAFF.

The chain has TRBV5-4 and TRBJ1-2; 9 bases line up with TRBD1. This CDR3 spans 16 amino acids. CDR1 and CDR2 (germline): SGHNT, YYREEE (reference sequence). After removal of 4 bases from V and 2 bases from J, the junction contained 9 bases not matched to a gene. The CDR3 sequence is CASSGQQGALNYGYTF. CDR3 bases: TGTGCCAGCAGCGGTCAACAGGGGGCCCTCAACTATGGCTACACCTTC. Full variable domain (rest looked up from reference TRBV5-4 and TRBJ1-2): ETGVTQSPTHLIKTRGQQVTLRCSSQSGHNTVSWYQQALGQGPQFIFQYYREEENGRGNFPPRFSGLQFPNYSSELNVNALELDDSALYLCASSGQQGALNYGYTFGSGTRLTVV.

The chain is built from TRBV5-1 and TRBJ1-2; D call uncertain. The germline V and J ends were trimmed by 4 bases and 6 bases, with 13 bases remaining between them. The V gene's germline CDR1 is SGHRS and CDR2 YFSETQ. This CDR3 comprises 13 residues. The CDR3 nucleotides read TGCGCCAGCAGCCCCGGGTCAAGGGATGGCTACACCTTC. Its translation is CASSPGSRDGYTF.

This clone was counted a few times. This chain uses TRBV10-3 with TRBJ1-5; the D gene is possibly TRBD1 (5 bases). V gave up 3 bases and J gave up 4 bases, with 10 bases separating them. This CDR3 contains 14 residues. Germline-derived CDR1 and CDR2 are ENHRY and SYGVKD. The CDR3 DNA follows: TGTGCCATCAGTGATCAGGGTCGGAATCAGCCCCAGCATTTT. Amino acid sequence: CAISDQGRNQPQHF.

This clone occurred a few times. This chain joins TRBV4-1 and TRBJ2-2, with D possibly being TRBD1 or TRBD2 (6 bases each). Deletions cut 1 base from V and 4 bases from J, with 13 bases between. CDR1 is MGHRA, CDR2 YSYEKL, per germline. CDR3 size: 16 residues. The CDR3 loop reads CASSQVRGPRTGELFF. The CDR3 DNA reads TGCGCCAGCAGCCAAGTTCGGGGGCCGCGCACCGGGGAGCTGTTTTTT.

J is TRBJ2-7 and V is TRBV2; no definite D call. Germline V gives CDR1 SNHLY, CDR2 FYNNEI. The ends were cut back, 7 bases at V and 2 bases at J, with 15 bases in the middle. This CDR3 comprises 14 residues. The CDR3 reads CASKGPTVAYEQYF. The CDR3 bases are TGTGCCAGCAAAGGCCCCACGGTCGCCTACGAGCAGTACTTC.

V gene TRBV6-1 combines with J gene TRBJ2-7; 8 nucleotides align to TRBD1. Trimming took 3 bases from V and 2 from J; bases not matched to a gene: 3. Germline V CDR1 and CDR2: MNHNS, SASEGT. This CDR3 has 14 amino acids. This CDR3 is CASSERTGPYEQYF. The CDR3 region has the DNA TGTGCCAGCAGTGAGAGGACAGGGCCCTACGAGCAGTACTTC.

The chain couples TRBV11-2 to TRBJ1-3; D might be TRBD1 (6 bases). The ends were cut back, 4 bases at V and 4 bases at J, with 23 bases in the middle. The CDR3 is 18 amino acids. Per germline, CDR1 SGHAT and CDR2 FQNNGV. The CDR3 sequence: CASSYKIPGAGAGNTIYF. In nucleotides, the CDR3 is TGTGCCAGCAGCTACAAAATACCGGGGGCAGGGGCGGGAAACACCATATATTTT. The variable domain in full, completed from reference TRBV11-2 and TRBJ1-3, reads EAGVAQSPRYKIIEKRQSVAFWCNPISGHATLYWYQQILGQGPKLLIQFQNNGVVDDSQLPKDRFSAERLKGVDSTLKIQPAKLEDSAVYLCASSYKIPGAGAGNTIYFGEGSWLTVV.

The chain employs TRBV7-2 and TRBJ2-1, with D tentatively TRBD1 (5 bases). The germline V and J ends were trimmed by 3 bases and 0 bases, with 9 bases remaining between them. The germline V gene encodes CDR1 SGHTA and CDR2 FQGNSA. The CDR3 has 15 amino acids. This CDR3 is CASSLETVSYNEQFF. The CDR3 nucleotides are TGTGCCAGCAGCTTGGAGACAGTCTCCTACAATGAGCAGTTCTTC.

The chain uses TRBV5-1 and TRBJ1-1; perhaps TRBD1 as D (6 bases). The CDR3 runs to 15 residues. Trimming took 4 bases from V and 3 from J, leaving 16 bases between them. Germline CDR1 is SGHRS and CDR2 is YFSETQ. DNA of the CDR3: TGCGCCAGCAGCGGTGGGGGCCCCCAGGACACTGAAGCTTTCTTT. This encodes CASSGGGPQDTEAFF.